The present TCR beta chain was sequenced within a study of T cell repertoires in cytomegalovirus infection. Study in general: Both CMV infection and a matching HLA type were indicated by public TCR beta signatures.

From the reads, TCRdb called clonotypes with MiXCR, one entry per CDR3 protein. The table includes fewer than 1,000,000 distinct CDR3 sequences, around 30% detected once. Concerning this clonotype itself: Its antigen is as yet unknown.

V lost 6 bases and J lost 11; bases outside the gene matches: 18. Germline V gene sequence: CDR1 LNHNV, CDR2 YYDKDF (reference sequence). This CDR3 is built from 16 residues. This clonotype was obtained from a human donor in good health (CMV status not recorded). Some clones in this sample may be carry-over from other donors' samples. The chain carries TRBV15 and TRBJ2-4; TRBD1 matches 8 bases. Sequencing used cultured CD8+ T cells from PBMCs, obtained from culture after CMV antigen stimulation. The CDR3 here is CATSDQFRDRSNFQYF. The CDR3 nucleotides are TGTGCCACCAGTGACCAGTTCCGGGACAGGTCGAACTTTCAGTACTTC. Using reference TRBV15 and TRBJ2-4 for the parts outside the CDR3, the full variable domain is DAMVIQNPRYQVTQFGKPVTLSCSQTLNHNVMYWYQQKSSQAPKLLFHYYDKDFNNEADTPDNFQSRRPNTSFCFLDIRSPGLGDTAMYLCATSDQFRDRSNFQYFGAGTRLSVL.